The 20 T cell receptor beta chains listed next were all sequenced from one sample in a study of blood T cell repertoires in COVID-19. Assay used: immunoSEQ multiplex PCR; TCRdb lists only in-frame clones, some missing. Of 65,000 to 70,000 clones in the sample, approximately 86% were seen once. Sequenced material: peripheral blood. The receptors derive from a man aged 45-60 years with acute or convalescent COVID-19.

This clone was observed a single time. The chain has TRBV7-9 and TRBJ2-2, with 7 bases matching TRBD2. V lost 6 bases and J lost 9; bases outside the gene matches: 7. Germline V gives CDR1 SEHNR, CDR2 FQNEAQ (reference sequence). This CDR3 is 13 amino acids long. The CDR3 coding sequence is TGTGCCAGCAGTTGGGACTATTCAAGGGAGCTGTTTTTT. As protein: CASSWDYSRELFF.

V is TRBV24-1 and J is TRBJ2-7, with 8 bases identical to TRBD2. Germline V gene data show CDR1 as KGHDR and CDR2 as SFDVKD. V was clipped by 7 bases and J by 3 bases; unmatched bases: 13. The CDR3 has 16 amino acids. The CDR3 protein is CATRSAGTRGNYEQYF. CDR3 DNA: TGTGCCACCAGAAGCGCCGGGACTAGGGGAAACTACGAGCAGTACTTC.

The rearrangement uses TRBV27 and TRBJ2-3; D possibly corresponds to TRBD2 (5 bases). Germline lookup yields CDR1 MNHEY and CDR2 SMNVEV (reference sequence). Trimming stripped 4 bases from V and 4 bases from J, with 12 bases between. The CDR3 is 14 residues long. DNA of the CDR3: TGTGCCAGCAGTTCGGCGGTCGGGGCAGATACGCAGTATTTT. Residues: CASSSAVGADTQYF.

This clone came up a few times. The chain has TRBV5-1 and TRBJ1-2, with a possible D match to TRBD1 (5 bases). The CDR3 has 17 amino acids. Trimming pared 1 base from V and 0 bases from J, leaving 16 bases between. From germline, CDR1 is SGHRS and CDR2 YFSETQ. The CDR3 DNA is TGCGCCAGCAGCTTGTCGGGCAGGGCCTTTTCTAACTATGGCTACACCTTC. Its translation is CASSLSGRAFSNYGYTF.

The chain links TRBV6-5 to TRBJ2-1, with D unresolved. The germline V gene encodes CDR1 MNHEY and CDR2 SVGAGI. V lost 6 bases and J lost 0, with 12 bases in between. This CDR3 contains 15 residues. CDR3 in DNA: TGTGCCAGCAGCTCCCACCATAGCTCCTACAATGAGCAGTTCTTC. Its translation: CASSSHHSSYNEQFF.

The J gene is TRBJ2-5, the V gene TRBV7-9; possibly TRBD2 for D (6 bases). V was trimmed by 4 bases and J by 4 bases, leaving 16 bases between them. The germline gives CDR1 SEHNR, CDR2 FQNEAQ (reference sequence). The CDR3 runs to 15 residues. CDR3 protein: CASSSHQLSGETQYF. In nucleotides, the CDR3 is TGTGCCAGCAGCTCACATCAACTTAGCGGAGAGACCCAGTACTTC.

In this sample, this clone turned up a few times. The CDR3, as DNA: TGTGCCAGCTCACCACCGGGTCTAGCGGGGGGGATGTACAATGAGCAGTTCTTC. Protein product: CASSPPGLAGGMYNEQFF. The chain employs TRBV18 and TRBJ2-1, with TRBD2 matching over 12 bases. The CDR3 spans 18 residues. Trimming cost V 0 bases and J 4 bases; bases outside gene matches: 7. Looked up from germline, CDR1 is KGHSH and CDR2 is LQKENI.

The chain links TRBV9 to TRBJ2-7, with D unclear. The germline V and J ends were trimmed by 0 bases and 2 bases, with 9 bases remaining between them. This CDR3 is 14 amino acids long. The V gene's germline CDR1 is SGDLS and CDR2 YYNGEE. CDR3: CASSVASSPYEQYF. The CDR3 DNA is TGTGCCAGCAGCGTAGCGTCAAGCCCCTACGAGCAGTACTTC.

The chain uses TRBV6-5 and TRBJ2-3; TRBD1 agrees at 8 bases. V shed 6 bases, J shed 4 bases, and the junction held 0 bases outside the gene matches. The CDR3 consists of 12 residues. CDR1 and CDR2 (germline): MNHEY, SVGAGI. The CDR3 reads CASRTGADTQYF. The CDR3, as DNA: TGTGCCAGCAGGACAGGGGCAGATACGCAGTATTTT.

This rearrangement joins TRBV4-1 to TRBJ1-1; D is unclear. V was trimmed by 1 base and J by 0 bases, leaving 6 bases between them. The CDR3 length is 14 residues. Germline lookup yields CDR1 MGHRA and CDR2 YSYEKL. The CDR3 DNA is TGCGCCAGCAGCCAAGTCGGTGTGAACACTGAAGCTTTCTTT. This codes for CASSQVGVNTEAFF.

The chain's CDR3 is CASSVDPRLAQGLYNEQFF. CDR3 DNA sequence: TGTGCCAGCAGCGTAGACCCCCGTTTAGCACAGGGCTTATACAATGAGCAGTTCTTC. This sequence joins TRBV9 and TRBJ2-1; possible D gene TRBD1, 6 bases. Germline-derived CDR1 and CDR2 are SGDLS and YYNGEE. Trimming pared 0 bases from V and 4 bases from J, leaving 23 bases between. CDR3 length: 19 amino acids. Using reference TRBV9 and TRBJ2-1 for the parts outside the CDR3, the full variable domain is DSGVTQTPKHLITATGQRVTLRCSPRSGDLSVYWYQQSLDQGLQFLIQYYNGEERAKGNILERFSAQQFPDLHSELNLSSLELGDSALYFCASSVDPRLAQGLYNEQFFGPGTRLTVL.

The rearrangement joins TRBV7-8 to TRBJ2-7, with 12 bases lining up with TRBD2. J was trimmed by 0 bases and V by 5 bases; bases with no gene match: 5. The CDR3 spans 16 residues. Germline V lookup: CDR1 SGHVS, CDR2 FQNEAQ. The CDR3 loop reads CASSITSGRSSYEQYF. DNA of the CDR3: TGTGCCAGCAGCATAACTAGCGGGAGGAGCTCCTACGAGCAGTACTTC.

This chain joins TRBV5-6 and TRBJ1-1; perhaps TRBD1 as D (5 bases). Per the germline V gene, CDR1 is SGHDT and CDR2 is YYEEEE. The CDR3 contains 14 residues. V was trimmed by 4 bases and J by 4 bases, leaving 14 bases between them. CDR3 sequence (DNA): TGTGCCAGCAGCCCCCAGAGGGGAGGCACTGAAGCTTTCTTT. Its translation: CASSPQRGGTEAFF.

In this sample, this clone turned up once. V usage is TRBV10-3 and J usage is TRBJ1-6, with D perhaps matching TRBD1 (6 bases). Trimming took off 6 bases at V and 5 bases at J, with 14 bases between the two ends. Germline CDR1 and CDR2: ENHRY and SYGVKD. The CDR3 has 15 amino acids. This chain's CDR3 is CAIRDSGQDNSPLHF. The DNA of the CDR3 is TGTGCCATCAGGGATTCGGGACAAGATAATTCACCCCTCCACTTT.

This chain connects TRBV6-5 to TRBJ2-1; TRBD1 agrees at 7 bases. Germline CDR1 MNHEY, CDR2 SVGAGI. The ends lost 6 bases at V and 2 bases at J; junction bases unmatched: 7. CDR3 size: 15 residues. CDR3 sequence (DNA): TGTGCCAGCAGCGTCCTGACAGGGACCTACAATGAGCAGTTCTTC. Translated, it gives CASSVLTGTYNEQFF.

V gene TRBV24-1 combines with J gene TRBJ1-2, with D possibly matching TRBD1 (5 bases). In germline, CDR1 is KGHDR, CDR2 SFDVKD. The CDR3 runs 12 residues. The V and J ends lost 6 bases and 5 bases respectively, with 9 bases between them. CDR3 in DNA: TGTGCCACCAGTAATCGGGGGTATGGCTACACCTTC. Translating gives CATSNRGYGYTF.

The J gene is TRBJ2-2, the V gene TRBV11-3; D possibly corresponds to TRBD1 (6 bases). The CDR3 runs 15 residues. V shed 1 base and J shed 8 bases, with 14 bases lying between them. Germline V lookup: CDR1 SGHNT, CDR2 YENEEA. The chain's CDR3 is CASSLVPQGRGELFF. The CDR3 DNA reads TGTGCCAGCAGCTTAGTACCCCAGGGGAGAGGGGAGCTGTTTTTT.

The V call is TRBV3-1 (or the pseudogene TRBV3-2), the J call TRBJ2-5; 13 bases line up with TRBD2. The germline CDR1 and CDR2 sequences are LGHDT and YNNKEL (reference sequence). The CDR3 consists of 16 residues. V lost 4 bases and J lost 5; bases outside the gene matches: 7. The chain's CDR3 is CASSLRLAGGRETQYF. The CDR3 coding sequence is TGTGCCAGCAGCCTACGACTAGCGGGAGGCCGGGAGACCCAGTACTTC.

The rearrangement links TRBV11-2 to TRBJ2-5; 7 bases fit TRBD1. This CDR3 comprises 16 residues. The J segment lost 4 bases and the V segment lost 2 bases, leaving 10 bases of the junction unmatched. Germline V gene data show CDR1 as SGHAT and CDR2 as FQNNGV. CDR3: CASSLRKAAGGETQYF. As DNA, the CDR3 is TGTGCCAGCAGCTTAAGGAAGGCGGCAGGGGGAGAGACCCAGTACTTC. The full variable domain, with the rest looked up from reference TRBV11-2 and TRBJ2-5, is EAGVAQSPRYKIIEKRQSVAFWCNPISGHATLYWYQQILGQGPKLLIQFQNNGVVDDSQLPKDRFSAERLKGVDSTLKIQPAKLEDSAVYLCASSLRKAAGGETQYFGPGTRLLVL.

Only a few counts were recorded for this clone. The J gene is TRBJ1-1, the V gene TRBV6-6; 11 bases map to TRBD1. Germline-derived CDR1 and CDR2 are MNHNY and SVGAGI (reference sequence). V was clipped by 0 bases and J by 6 bases; unmatched bases: 0. CDR3 length: 14 residues. This CDR3 reads CASSYSDRGPEAFF. The CDR3 nucleotides are TGTGCCAGCAGTTACTCGGACAGGGGGCCTGAAGCTTTCTTT.